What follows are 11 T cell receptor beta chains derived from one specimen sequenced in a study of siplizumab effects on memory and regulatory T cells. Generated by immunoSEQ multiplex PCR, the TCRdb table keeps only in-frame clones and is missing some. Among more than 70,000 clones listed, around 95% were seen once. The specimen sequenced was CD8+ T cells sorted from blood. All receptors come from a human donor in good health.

DNA of the CDR3: TGTGCCAGCAGCCCCTTTCCGGGAACTAATGAAAAACTGTTTTTT. Encoded protein: CASSPFPGTNEKLFF. This rearrangement joins TRBV7-9 to TRBJ1-4; D call uncertain. This CDR3 is 15 amino acids long. Germline V gives CDR1 SEHNR, CDR2 FQNEAQ (reference sequence). Trimming left V 5 bases short and J 1 base short, with 11 bases between.

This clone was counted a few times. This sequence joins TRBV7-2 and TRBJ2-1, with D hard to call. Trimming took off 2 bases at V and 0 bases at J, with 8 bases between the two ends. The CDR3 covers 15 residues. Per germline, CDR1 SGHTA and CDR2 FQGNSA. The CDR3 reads CASSLSVASYNEQFF. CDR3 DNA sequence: TGTGCCAGCAGCTTATCAGTGGCCTCCTACAATGAGCAGTTCTTC.

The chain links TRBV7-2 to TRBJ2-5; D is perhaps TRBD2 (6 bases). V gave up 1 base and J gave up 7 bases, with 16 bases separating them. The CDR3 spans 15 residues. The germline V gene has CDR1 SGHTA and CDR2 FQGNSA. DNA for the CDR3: TGTGCCAGCAGCTTAGAGGGAGGCGGGTATACGACCCAGTACTTC. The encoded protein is CASSLEGGGYTTQYF. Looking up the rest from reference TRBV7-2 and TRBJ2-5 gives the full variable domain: GAGVSQSPSNKVTEKGKDVELRCDPISGHTALYWYRQSLGQGLEFLIYFQGNSAPDKSGLPSDRFSAERTGGSVSTLTIQRTQQEDSAVYLCASSLEGGGYTTQYFGPGTRLLVL.

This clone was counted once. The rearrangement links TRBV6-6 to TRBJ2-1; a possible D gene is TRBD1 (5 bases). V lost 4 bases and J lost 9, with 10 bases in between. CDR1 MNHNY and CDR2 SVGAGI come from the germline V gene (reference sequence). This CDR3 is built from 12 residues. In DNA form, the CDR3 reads TGTGCCAGCAGTTCACCAGGGCCTGAGCAGTTCTTC. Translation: CASSSPGPEQFF.

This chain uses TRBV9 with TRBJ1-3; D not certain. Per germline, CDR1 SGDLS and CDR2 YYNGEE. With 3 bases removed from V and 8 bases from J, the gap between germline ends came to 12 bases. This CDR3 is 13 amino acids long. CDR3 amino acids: CASSAGSWDTIYF. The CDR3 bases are TGTGCCAGCAGCGCAGGCTCTTGGGACACCATATATTTT. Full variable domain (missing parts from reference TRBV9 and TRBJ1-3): DSGVTQTPKHLITATGQRVTLRCSPRSGDLSVYWYQQSLDQGLQFLIQYYNGEERAKGNILERFSAQQFPDLHSELNLSSLELGDSALYFCASSAGSWDTIYFGEGSWLTVV.

The CDR3 nucleotides read TGTGCCAGCAGCTTATTGGGTGGAGGGGACTATGGCTACACCTTC. As protein: CASSLLGGGDYGYTF. This sequence joins TRBV7-9 and TRBJ1-2; the D gene is possibly TRBD1 (5 bases). Between the trimmed V and J ends, which lost 2 bases and 3 bases, there was a span of 13 bases. Per germline, CDR1 SEHNR and CDR2 FQNEAQ (reference sequence). CDR3 length: 15 residues.

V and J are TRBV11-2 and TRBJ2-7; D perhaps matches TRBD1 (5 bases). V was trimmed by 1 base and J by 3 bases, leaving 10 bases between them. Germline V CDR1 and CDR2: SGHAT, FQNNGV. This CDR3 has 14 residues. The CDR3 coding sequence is TGTGCCAGCAGCTTAGGGGGCACAGACTACGAGCAGTACTTC. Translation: CASSLGGTDYEQYF.

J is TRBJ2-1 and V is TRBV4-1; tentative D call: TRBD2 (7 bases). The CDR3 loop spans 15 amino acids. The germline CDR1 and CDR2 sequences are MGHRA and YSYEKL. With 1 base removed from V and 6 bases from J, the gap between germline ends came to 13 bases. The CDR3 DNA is TGCGCCAGCAGCCAAGTCAGGGGAGGGGGCAATGAGCAGTTCTTC. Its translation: CASSQVRGGGNEQFF.

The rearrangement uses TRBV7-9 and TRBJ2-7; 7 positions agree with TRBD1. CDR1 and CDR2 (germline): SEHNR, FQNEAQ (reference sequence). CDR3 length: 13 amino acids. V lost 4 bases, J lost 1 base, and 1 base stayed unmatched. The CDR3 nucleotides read TGTGCCAGCAGCTGGGGACAGTCCTACGAGCAGTACTTC. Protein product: CASSWGQSYEQYF. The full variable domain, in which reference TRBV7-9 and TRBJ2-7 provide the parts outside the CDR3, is DTGVSQNPRHKITKRGQNVTFRCDPISEHNRLYWYRQTLGQGPEFLTYFQNEAQLEKSRLLSDRFSAERPKGSFSTLEIQRTEQGDSAMYLCASSWGQSYEQYFGPGTRLTVT.

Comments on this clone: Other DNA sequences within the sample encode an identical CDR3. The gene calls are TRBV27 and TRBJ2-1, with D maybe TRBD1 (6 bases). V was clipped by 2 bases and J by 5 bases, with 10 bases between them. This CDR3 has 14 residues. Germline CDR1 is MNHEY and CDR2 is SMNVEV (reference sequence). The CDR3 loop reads CASSLRDTHNEQFF. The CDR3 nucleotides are TGTGCCAGCAGTTTAAGGGACACCCACAATGAGCAGTTCTTC.

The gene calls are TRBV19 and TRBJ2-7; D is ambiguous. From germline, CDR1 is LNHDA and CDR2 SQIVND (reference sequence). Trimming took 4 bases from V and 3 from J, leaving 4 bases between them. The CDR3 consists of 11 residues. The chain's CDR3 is CASSNHYEQYF. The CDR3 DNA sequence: TGTGCCAGTAGTAACCACTACGAGCAGTACTTC.